The 21 T cell receptor beta chains below come from one sample, sequenced in a study of blood T cell repertoires in COVID-19. This table comes from immunoSEQ multiplex PCR, and its TCRdb copy is limited to in-frame clones, with some not included. The sample yields around 70,000 clones, around 90% seen once. Sequencing was carried out using peripheral blood. The receptors here all came from a human donor in a cohort sampled during active COVID-19.

The chain carries TRBV21-1 and TRBJ2-3; TRBD2 is taken as the D call from the table, unchecked against the DNA. TRBV21-1 is classified as a pseudogene. The CDR3 sequence is 19 residues long. In DNA, the CDR3 is TGTGCCAGCAGCAAACGGGTTTCACCGCCGTCAGATAGCACAGATACGCAGTATTTT. Encoded protein: CASSKRVSPPSDSTDTQYF.

The chain has TRBV6-2 or TRBV6-3 and TRBJ2-4, with 10 bases aligning to TRBD1. The length of the CDR3 is 14 residues. V trimming: 0 bases; J trimming: 7 bases; junction bases outside the gene matches: 0. Germline CDR1 MNHEY, CDR2 SVGEGT. The DNA of the CDR3 is TGTGCCAGCAGTTACTCGGGACAGGGGAACATTCAGTACTTC. Its translation is CASSYSGQGNIQYF.

This chain links TRBV5-6 with TRBJ2-2; 11 bases are a match to TRBD1. Germline CDR1 is SGHDT and CDR2 is YYEEEE. Trimming cost V 6 bases and J 4 bases; bases outside gene matches: 14. The CDR3 is 18 residues long. CDR3 amino acids: CASTPEWGTGGSTGELFF. The CDR3 region has the DNA TGTGCCAGCACCCCGGAGTGGGGGACAGGGGGTAGCACCGGGGAGCTGTTTTTT.

J is TRBJ1-1 and V is TRBV7-2; possible D gene TRBD1, 6 bases. Germline lookup yields CDR1 SGHTA and CDR2 FQGNSA. This CDR3 is built from 16 residues. V shed 5 bases and J shed 10 bases, with 26 bases lying between them. The DNA for the CDR3 is TGTGCCAGCAGCCCGTTGAGGGGGGGGCCAATAAGCGGAGCTTTCTTT. It translates to CASSPLRGGPISGAFF.

The rearrangement joins TRBV29-1 to TRBJ1-1; D perhaps matches TRBD1 (6 bases). V was cut by 4 bases and J by 4 bases, with 10 bases left in between. The CDR3 runs 12 residues. CDR1 SQVTM and CDR2 ANQGSEA come from the germline V gene. In DNA form, the CDR3 reads TGCAGCGTTGGACAGGACGGCACTGAAGCTTTCTTT. Protein sequence: CSVGQDGTEAFF.

The chain couples TRBV4-1 to TRBJ2-5, with 8 bases fitting TRBD2. Trimming took 6 bases from V and 4 from J; bases not matched to a gene: 10. The CDR3 has 15 amino acids. Looked up from germline, CDR1 is MGHRA and CDR2 is YSYEKL. The CDR3 region is CASSFSGGGGETQYF. In DNA, the CDR3 is TGCGCCAGCAGTTTTTCCGGGGGGGGCGGAGAGACCCAGTACTTC.

This clone was recorded only once. The gene calls are TRBV11-2 and TRBJ1-1; 9 positions match TRBD1. Germline trimming cut 5 bases from V and 1 base from J; bases unmatched to any gene: 5. This CDR3 spans 15 amino acids. Germline V gene lookup returns CDR1 SGHAT and CDR2 FQNNGV. The CDR3 DNA reads TGTGCCAGCAGCACCTACAGGGGGCGGAACACTGAAGCTTTCTTT. It encodes CASSTYRGRNTEAFF.

The gene calls are TRBV3-1 (or the pseudogene TRBV3-2) and TRBJ2-1, with 8 bases fitting TRBD2. Trimming at V came to 0 bases and at J to 4 bases, leaving 5 bases not matched to a gene. Germline CDR1 is LGHDT and CDR2 is YNNKEL (reference sequence). This CDR3 contains 16 residues. CDR3 residues: CASSQDVAGGYNEQFF. In DNA form, the CDR3 reads TGTGCCAGCAGCCAAGATGTGGCGGGGGGTTACAATGAGCAGTTCTTC.

This sequence joins TRBV18 and TRBJ1-5; 11 nucleotides match TRBD1. The CDR3 totals 19 residues. Per the germline V gene, CDR1 is KGHSH and CDR2 is LQKENI. J gave up 7 bases and V 0 bases, and 14 bases lay outside the gene matches. CDR3 sequence: CASSPPGTGGNAVGQPQHF. CDR3 DNA sequence: TGTGCCAGCTCACCACCGGGGACAGGGGGTAACGCAGTCGGGCAGCCCCAGCATTTT.

V is TRBV4-2 and J is TRBJ2-2; 7 bases line up with TRBD2. CDR1 is LGHNA and CDR2 is YNFKEQ in the germline V gene. V dropped 4 bases and J dropped 2; count of bases not matched to a gene: 4. CDR3 length: 15 amino acids. The CDR3 is CASSLSGGNTGELFF. The CDR3 DNA sequence: TGTGCCAGCAGCCTGTCGGGGGGAAACACCGGGGAGCTGTTTTTT.

The rearrangement uses TRBV2 and TRBJ1-3; maybe TRBD1 (6 bases). Trimming cost V 7 bases and J 2 bases, with 12 bases left between them. The CDR3 sequence is 14 residues long. Germline V gene sequence: CDR1 SNHLY, CDR2 FYNNEI. The CDR3, as DNA: TGTGCCAGCATCGCCGGGGGGCCTGGAAACACCATATATTTT. It encodes CASIAGGPGNTIYF.

This clone appeared a few times. This rearrangement joins TRBV9 to TRBJ1-1, with D uncertain. Trimming stripped 2 bases from V and 0 bases from J, with 11 bases between. Germline V gene sequence: CDR1 SGDLS, CDR2 YYNGEE. This CDR3 has 15 amino acids. The CDR3 loop reads CASSVYSTMNTEAFF. The CDR3 DNA is TGTGCCAGCAGCGTCTACAGCACCATGAACACTGAAGCTTTCTTT.

The chain has TRBV10-3 and TRBJ2-5; 11 bases fit TRBD1. The CDR3 totals 14 residues. In germline, CDR1 is ENHRY, CDR2 SYGVKD. Trimming cost V 8 bases and J 2 bases; bases outside gene matches: 4. The chain's CDR3 is CAIGQGATQETQYF. The DNA of the CDR3 is TGTGCCATCGGACAGGGGGCAACGCAAGAGACCCAGTACTTC.

The chain links TRBV10-3 to TRBJ2-7, with D perhaps matching TRBD2 (5 bases). The CDR3 has 14 amino acids. V was clipped by 0 bases and J by 2 bases, with 8 bases between them. The germline gives CDR1 ENHRY, CDR2 SYGVKD. CDR3 loop: CAISESVGTYEQYF. CDR3 DNA: TGTGCCATCAGTGAGTCGGTCGGGACCTACGAGCAGTACTTC.

J is TRBJ1-1 and V is TRBV12-5; D might be TRBD1 (5 bases). In germline, CDR1 is LGHNT, CDR2 FRNRAP. The CDR3 extends over 11 amino acids. Trimming shortened V by 5 bases and J by 11 bases, and 12 bases separated the two germline ends. The CDR3 nucleotides read TGTGCTAGTGGTAAACAGGTTTCGGCTTTCTTT. This translates into CASGKQVSAFF. Supplemented by reference TRBV12-5 and TRBJ1-1, the full variable domain reads DARVTQTPRHKVTEMGQEVTMRCQPILGHNTVFWYRQTMMQGLELLAYFRNRAPLDDSGMPKDRFSAEMPDATLATLKIQPSEPRDSAVYFCASGKQVSAFFGQGTRLTVV.

The table lists this clone with a count of one. The V and J genes are TRBV5-4 and TRBJ2-7; tentative D call: TRBD2 (6 bases). The germline V and J ends were trimmed by 1 base and 0 bases, with 11 bases remaining between them. This CDR3 has 15 residues. Per the germline V gene, CDR1 is SGHNT and CDR2 is YYREEE (reference sequence). DNA of the CDR3: TGTGCCAGCAGCTTGTGGGCGGGGTCCTCCTACGAGCAGTACTTC. As protein: CASSLWAGSSYEQYF.

V and J are TRBV11-2 and TRBJ2-7, with 7 bases matching TRBD1. Germline V CDR1 and CDR2: SGHAT, FQNNGV. Germline trimming cut 5 bases from V and 5 bases from J; bases unmatched to any gene: 6. This CDR3 is built from 13 residues. Written as DNA, the CDR3 is TGTGCCAGCAGCAAAGGGACAGCCCACGAGCAGTACTTC. As protein: CASSKGTAHEQYF. Using reference TRBV11-2 and TRBJ2-7 for the parts outside the CDR3, the full variable domain is EAGVAQSPRYKIIEKRQSVAFWCNPISGHATLYWYQQILGQGPKLLIQFQNNGVVDDSQLPKDRFSAERLKGVDSTLKIQPAKLEDSAVYLCASSKGTAHEQYFGPGTRLTVT.

This sequence joins TRBV11-2 and TRBJ2-7; tentatively, D is TRBD1 (6 bases). The germline V gene has CDR1 SGHAT and CDR2 FQNNGV. The V end lost 3 bases, the J end lost 0 bases, and 12 bases lay between the germline ends. CDR3 length equals 15 residues. CDR3 DNA: TGTGCCAGCAGCTTCCTCCGGGACAACTCCTACGAGCAGTACTTC. Protein: CASSFLRDNSYEQYF.

The chain is built from TRBV3-1 (or the pseudogene TRBV3-2) and TRBJ1-1, with 10 bases identical to TRBD1. The CDR3 contains 15 residues. Trimming at V came to 2 bases and at J to 5 bases, leaving 5 bases not matched to a gene. Germline V gene sequence: CDR1 LGHDT, CDR2 YNNKEL (reference sequence). CDR3 residues: CASSQRTGGWTEAFF. The DNA for the CDR3 is TGTGCCAGCAGCCAAAGGACAGGGGGATGGACTGAAGCTTTCTTT.

The chain joins TRBV6-2 or TRBV6-3 to TRBJ1-3; D not resolved. This CDR3 is 14 amino acids long. Trimming removed 5 bases at V and 0 bases at J, with 8 bases between. Germline values: CDR1 MNHEY, CDR2 SVGEGT. CDR3 sequence reads: CASSPQSSGNTIYF. The CDR3 DNA is TGTGCCAGCAGTCCACAGAGCTCTGGAAACACCATATATTTT.

This clone has a handful of counts. The chain is built from TRBV20-1 and TRBJ1-1; no definite D call. CDR3 length: 13 amino acids. The V and J ends lost 3 bases and 2 bases respectively, with 10 bases between them. Germline V lookup: CDR1 DFQATT, CDR2 SNEGSKA (reference sequence). CDR3 nucleotide sequence: TGCAGTGCTAGTACGACTTCAAACACTGAAGCTTTCTTT. This translates into CSASTTSNTEAFF.